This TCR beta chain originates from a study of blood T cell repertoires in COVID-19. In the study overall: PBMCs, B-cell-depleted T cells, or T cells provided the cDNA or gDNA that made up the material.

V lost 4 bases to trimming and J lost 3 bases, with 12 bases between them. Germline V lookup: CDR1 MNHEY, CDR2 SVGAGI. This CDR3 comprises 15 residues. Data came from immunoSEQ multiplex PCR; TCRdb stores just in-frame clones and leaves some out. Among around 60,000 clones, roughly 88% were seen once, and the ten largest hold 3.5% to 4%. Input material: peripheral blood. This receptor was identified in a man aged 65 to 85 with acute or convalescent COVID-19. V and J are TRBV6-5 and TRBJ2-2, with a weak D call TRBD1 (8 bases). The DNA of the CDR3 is TGTGCCAGCAGTTTTACAGGGGGGGACACCGGGGAGCTGTTTTTT. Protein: CASSFTGGDTGELFF.